This T cell receptor beta chain appears in the sequencing data of a study of shared clonotypes between healthy human individuals. For the study at large: Researchers drew samples from a couple of women and a few men aged 18 to 49. Three CD4 naive, three CD4 memory, two CD8 naive and one CD8 memory plate were used per donor.

Study outcomes and limitations: Clonotypes which were not shared had lower generation probabilities than clonotypes that all four donors shared.

The CDR3 extends over 14 amino acids. V was shortened by 2 bases and J by 8 bases, with 15 bases between the two germline ends. CDR1 and CDR2 from the germline V gene are LNHNV and YYDKDF (reference sequence). The naive CD8 population came from CD45RO-negative cells selected for CCR7, without terminally differentiated effector memory CD45RA+ cells. Free of recent acute infections or vaccinations, the donors were healthy HIV-negative adults. Worth noting for this clone: The antigen is unknown.

Data came from immunoSEQ multiplex PCR; TCRdb stores just in-frame clones and leaves some out. The data hold some 2,100,000 clones, with 90% to 95% observed a single time. The receptor comes from a man aged 18 to 35 in good health. Some clones in this sample may be carry-over from other donors' samples. Sequenced: naive CD8+ T cells from PBMCs. The chain is built from TRBV15 and TRBJ1-2, with D unresolved. Here the CDR3 DNA reads TGTGCCACCAGCAGAAGGAACAGCGGGGAGGGCTACACCTTC. This gives the protein CATSRRNSGEGYTF.